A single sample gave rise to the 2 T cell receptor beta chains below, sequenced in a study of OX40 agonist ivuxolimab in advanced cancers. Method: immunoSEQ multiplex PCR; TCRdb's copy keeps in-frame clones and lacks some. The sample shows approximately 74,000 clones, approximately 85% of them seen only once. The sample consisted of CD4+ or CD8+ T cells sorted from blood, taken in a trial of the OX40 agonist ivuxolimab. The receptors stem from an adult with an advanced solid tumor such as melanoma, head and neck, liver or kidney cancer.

DNA for the CDR3: TGTGCCAGCACCCACACCGGGGAGCTGTTTTTT. Translated, it gives CASTHTGELFF. The rearrangement joins TRBV6-5 to TRBJ2-2; no definite D call. The CDR3 has 11 amino acids. Trimming cost V 7 bases and J 3 bases, with 3 bases left between them. Germline V CDR1 and CDR2: MNHEY, SVGAGI.

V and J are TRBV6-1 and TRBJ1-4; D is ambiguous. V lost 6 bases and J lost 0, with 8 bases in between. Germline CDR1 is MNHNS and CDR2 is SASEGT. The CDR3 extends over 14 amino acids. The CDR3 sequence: CASSIRTTNEKLFF. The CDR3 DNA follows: TGTGCCAGCAGCATCAGAACAACTAATGAAAAACTGTTTTTT.